The clone carrying this T cell receptor beta chain was counted at least ten times. Losses at the gene ends were 2 bases for V and 4 bases for J; bases not matched to a gene: 3. In germline, CDR1 is SGHRS, CDR2 YFSETQ. The CDR3 has 14 residues. Using unique molecular identifiers, the investigators prepared the TCRbeta library. MiXCR, run by TCRdb on the PCR reads, gives a single entry per CDR3 protein. The repertoire includes about 600,000 distinct CDR3 sequences, 8% to 11% of them detected once, and 4% sits in the top ten. The record originates from a study of T-cell reconstitution after alpha-beta-depleted transplantation in children.

The clonotype originates from a human donor who donated a stem cell graft to a child with acute myeloid leukemia. V gene TRBV5-1 combines with J gene TRBJ2-7, with 10 bases aligning to TRBD2. The sequencing here drew on PBMCs from the stem cell graft donor, taken from the stem cell graft. The CDR3 region has the DNA TGCGCCAGCAGCTTCCTAGCGGGAGATTACGAGCAGTACTTC. Encoded protein: CASSFLAGDYEQYF.